The rows below give T cell receptor beta chains drawn from one sample of a study of cytomegalovirus exposure and HLA in healthy donors. The table came from immunoSEQ multiplex PCR; TCRdb's copy has only in-frame clones and leaves some out. The sample lists some 97,000 clones, roughly 83% occurring once. Sequenced sample: PBMCs. The receptors were gathered from a female donor in good health and CMV-seropositive. Both conserved end residues are part of each CDR3. The D gene is left open where the match is weak. Some rows mark clone size as missing; the rest say once, few, many or name a class of expanded clone.

j_call	v_call	clone_size	d_call	cdr3_nt	cdr3_aa
TRBJ1-1	TRBV18	.	.	TGTGCCAGCTCACACCAACAGGGATTACTAAACACTGAAGCTTTCTTT	CASSHQQGLLNTEAFF
TRBJ2-7	TRBV4-1	.	.	TGCGCCAGCAGCCAAGAATTGGGCATAACCCTCTCCTACGAGCAGTACTTC	CASSQELGITLSYEQYF
TRBJ2-5	TRBV6-1	.	.	TGTGCCAGCAGTGAAGGTCAGAAGACCCAGTACTTC	CASSEGQKTQYF
TRBJ2-1	TRBV7-7	.	TRBD2	TGTGCCAGCAGCCCAGTGGTAGCGGGGGGCAGCGGAGAGCAGTTCTTC	CASSPVVAGGSGEQFF
TRBJ2-7	TRBV7-4	few	TRBD2	TGTGCCAGCAGCTTAGCTAGCGGGGGGGCCTACGAGCAGTACTTC	CASSLASGGAYEQYF
TRBJ2-3	TRBV7-2	.	TRBD2	TGTGCCAGCAGCTCTAGCGGGAAGACGCAGTATTTT	CASSSSGKTQYF
TRBJ2-3	TRBV14	few	TRBD2	TGTGCCAGCAGCCGAGCGGGACTAGCGCGTGATACGCAGTATTTT	CASSRAGLARDTQYF
TRBJ2-7	TRBV5-1	.	TRBD1	TGCGCCAGCAGCTTGGGACAGGGGAGCGAGCAGTACTTC	CASSLGQGSEQYF
TRBJ1-5	TRBV5-4	many	.	TGTGCCAGCAGCCGGGACTTCGTTCAGCCCCAGCATTTT	CASSRDFVQPQHF
TRBJ2-7	TRBV10-3	.	TRBD1	TGTGCCACCTCCGGGACAGACTACGAGCAGTACTTC	CATSGTDYEQYF
TRBJ2-4	TRBV4-2	.	TRBD2	TGTGCCAGCAGCCGCGGCGGGGAGGGCAAAAACATTCAGTACTTC	CASSRGGEGKNIQYF
TRBJ2-5	TRBV19	.	TRBD2	TGTGCCAGTAGTGTCCTAGCGGGGAGGGTCGAGACCCAGTACTTC	CASSVLAGRVETQYF
TRBJ2-1	TRBV11-2	.	TRBD2	TGTGCCAGCAGCTTAGTAGGTAGCGGGCCCTACAATGAGCAGTTCTTC	CASSLVGSGPYNEQFF
TRBJ2-1	TRBV5-1	few	.	TGCGCCAGCGGGGGGGCCCAGGGGCAGTTCTTC	CASGGAQGQFF
TRBJ2-2	TRBV6-4	.	TRBD2	TGTGCCAGCAGTGAACTAGCGGGAGGTGGCGGGGAGCTGTTTTTT	CASSELAGGGGELFF
TRBJ2-5	TRBV27	.	.	TGTGCCAGCAGTTCGACAGGGAGGCTCCAAGAGACCCAGTACTTC	CASSSTGRLQETQYF
TRBJ1-2	TRBV7-2	.	TRBD1	TGTGCCAGCAGCTTGACACAGGGGAATGGCTACACCTTC	CASSLTQGNGYTF
TRBJ1-4	TRBV18	few	.	TGTGCCAGCTCACTGACCGGGACTAATGAAAAACTGTTTTTT	CASSLTGTNEKLFF
TRBJ2-1	TRBV13	.	.	TGTGCCAGCAGCCTGGGGACTGCCGCAGTGCAGTTCTTC	CASSLGTAAVQFF
TRBJ2-7	TRBV9	.	TRBD1	TGTGCCAGCAGCACGGGACAGGGGAACTACGAGCAGTACTTC	CASSTGQGNYEQYF
TRBJ2-2	TRBV12-5	.	TRBD2	TGTGCTAGTGGTTTGATACTCTCTCTAGCAGGGAGGGACCGGGAGCTGTTTTTT	CASGLILSLAGRDRELFF
TRBJ2-7	TRBV7-8	.	TRBD2	TGTGCCAGCAGCTTAGGGACTAGCGGGGGCCTTCTTTTGGAGCAGTACTTC	CASSLGTSGGLLLEQYF
TRBJ1-3	TRBV9	.	TRBD1	TGTGCCAGCAGCCCTGACAGGGCCCTTGGAAACACCATATATTTT	CASSPDRALGNTIYF
TRBJ2-6	TRBV4-1	.	.	TGCGCCAGCAGCCACAAACAGGGAGCTGGGGCCAACGGCCTGACTTTC	CASSHKQGAGANGLTF
TRBJ1-5	TRBV10-2	.	.	TGCGCCAGCAGTGAGAAGAGGAGCAATCAGCCCCAGCATTTT	CASSEKRSNQPQHF
TRBJ1-2	TRBV5-6	.	.	TGTGCCAGCAGCTTGGTAGCCAGTAACTTCTATGGCTACACCTTC	CASSLVASNFYGYTF
TRBJ1-2	TRBV6-1	.	TRBD1	TGTGCCAGCAGTGAACCTCGGACAGGAGGGGCTAACTATGGCTACACCTTC	CASSEPRTGGANYGYTF
TRBJ2-7	TRBV30	.	.	TGTGCCTGGAGTAGGAGCCCCTCGGGGAAGCAGTACTTC	CAWSRSPSGKQYF
TRBJ1-2	TRBV6-1	.	.	TGTGCCAGCAGTGAATTAGCCCGATATGGCTACACCTTC	CASSELARYGYTF
TRBJ2-2	TRBV7-2	.	.	TGTGCCAGCAGCTTAGCTATAGACACCGGGGAGCTGTTTTTT	CASSLAIDTGELFF
TRBJ1-2	TRBV5-1	.	.	TGCGCCAGCAGCCCAAGACCTCTCCGGGAGGGGGAAAAGTATGGCTACACCTTC	CASSPRPLREGEKYGYTF
TRBJ2-3	TRBV6-1	.	.	TGTGCCAGCAGGACTTTGGCAGATACGCAGTATTTT	CASRTLADTQYF
TRBJ2-5	TRBV4-1	.	TRBD2	TGCGCCAGCAGCCAAGGGGCTAGCGGGAGGGAGACCCAGTACTTC	CASSQGASGRETQYF
TRBJ1-1	TRBV9	once	.	TGTGCCAGCAGCAGGGGGGGAGGAGCTTTCTTT	CASSRGGGAFF
TRBJ1-2	TRBV7-9	few	.	TGTGCCAGCAGCCCTCGGGGGGTATCCAACTATGGCTACACCTTC	CASSPRGVSNYGYTF
TRBJ2-7	TRBV19	.	TRBD2	TGTGCCAGTAGTCGACTAGCGGGAGGGGACGAGCAGTACTTC	CASSRLAGGDEQYF
TRBJ1-4	TRBV30	.	.	TGTGCCTGGAGTCCAACAGGGCGTAACGAAAAACTGTTTTTT	CAWSPTGRNEKLFF
TRBJ2-3	TRBV19	.	TRBD2	TGTGCCAGTAGGACTAGCGGGAGGCCGGCAGATACGCAGTATTTT	CASRTSGRPADTQYF
TRBJ1-1	TRBV7-9	.	.	TGTGCCAGCAGCTTGGTGCAGGGTTTGAGAACGAACACTGAAGCTTTCTTT	CASSLVQGLRTNTEAFF
TRBJ2-7	TRBV7-9	.	TRBD1	TGTTCCAGCACCACGACAGGGCGAGACCCTCTCTACGAGCAGTACTTC	CSSTTTGRDPLYEQYF
TRBJ1-6	TRBV5-1	.	TRBD1	TGCGCCAGCAGCTTGGGGGGGACAGGGTCCCAACCCCTCCACTTT	CASSLGGTGSQPLHF
TRBJ1-1	TRBV9	.	TRBD1	TGTGCCAGCAGCGCGAGGACAGGGGGCCTAACTGAAGCTTTCTTT	CASSARTGGLTEAFF
TRBJ1-1	TRBV27	.	.	TGTGCCAGCATGCGACGCGGGGGGCCTGAAGCTTTCTTT	CASMRRGGPEAFF
TRBJ2-5	TRBV21-1	.	.	TGTGCCAGCAGCAGACTAGCGGGGAAGGAGCAGTACTTC	CASSRLAGKEQYF
TRBJ2-3	TRBV5-4	.	TRBD2	TGTGCCAGCAGCTGGCGGGGGGCGGGAGATACGCAGTATTTT	CASSWRGAGDTQYF
TRBJ1-6	TRBV7-9	.	.	TGTGCCAGCAGCTTAGAAGAGAATTCACCCCTCCACTTT	CASSLEENSPLHF